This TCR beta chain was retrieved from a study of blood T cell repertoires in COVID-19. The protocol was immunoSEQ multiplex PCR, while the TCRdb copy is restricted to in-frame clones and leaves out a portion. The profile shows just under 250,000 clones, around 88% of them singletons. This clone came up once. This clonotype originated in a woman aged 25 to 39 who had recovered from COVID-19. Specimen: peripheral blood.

The CDR3 region has the DNA TGTGCCAGCAGCTTGACCTCGGGACAGATATATTCACCCCTCCACTTT. As protein: CASSLTSGQIYSPLHF. The chain has TRBV5-4 and TRBJ1-6, with 7 bases that match TRBD1. V gave up 1 base and J gave up 8 bases; unmatched junction bases: 9. The germline gives CDR1 SGHNT, CDR2 YYREEE (reference sequence). The CDR3 sequence is 16 residues long.